This TCR beta chain was sequenced during a study of shared clonotypes between healthy human individuals. Broader study findings: A handful of donors shared roughly 5% of their naive CD4 clonotypes. A reduction in generation probabilities was seen for non-shared clonotypes relative to those shared by all four donors. For sorted subsets, rarefaction showed incomplete sequencing despite large depth.

The assay was immunoSEQ multiplex PCR, and TCRdb's table has in-frame clones only and misses some. The sample holds about 1,800,000 clones, approximately 95% seen once. Comment on this clone: Antigen unknown.

The CDR3 has 13 residues. Germline CDR1 reads MNHNS; CDR2 reads SASEGT. Trimming took off 6 bases at V and 1 base at J, with 7 bases between the two ends. As defined, naive CD8 cells were CD45RO-negative and positively selected for CCR7, with terminally differentiated effector memory CD45RA+ cells excluded. Nashville, Tennessee was home to all donors, who were Caucasian adults. This chain joins TRBV6-1 and TRBJ1-5; TRBD1 might be the D (5 bases). The TCR comes from a man younger than 30 in good health. Sequenced input: naive CD8+ T cells sorted from blood. The CDR3 here is CASRKGSNQPQHF. The CDR3 region has the DNA TGTGCCAGCAGGAAGGGGAGCAATCAGCCCCAGCATTTT.